Shown below are 18 T cell receptor beta chains from a single sample sequenced in a study of PD-L1 blockade in urothelial cancer. Clones were sequenced by immunoSEQ multiplex PCR, and TCRdb holds only the in-frame ones, with some missing. The data hold 50,000 or so clones, with around 85% observed a single time. The time point was: peripheral blood 6 weeks after treatment start. The sample here was PBMCs, taken around atezolizumab (anti-PD-L1) treatment. These receptors were taken from a man aged 45-60 years with urothelial cancer.

This clone was recorded once. This chain uses TRBV28 with TRBJ2-3; D gene unclear. The CDR3 has 15 residues. Trimming cost V 1 base and J 3 bases, with 11 bases left between them. Germline V gene data show CDR1 as MDHEN and CDR2 as SYDVKM. The CDR3 loop is CASSLSRYGTDTQYF. CDR3 nucleotides: TGTGCCAGCAGTTTATCGAGGTACGGGACAGATACGCAGTATTTT.

The chain recombines TRBV5-6 with TRBJ2-3; 10 bases are a match to TRBD2. The CDR3 covers 18 residues. Germline V gives CDR1 SGHDT, CDR2 YYEEEE. Trimming at V came to 4 bases and at J to 3 bases, leaving 14 bases not matched to a gene. The CDR3 region has the DNA TGTGCCAGCAGCCACGAAATAGCGGGAGGCCCGGGGACAGATACGCAGTATTTT. Protein: CASSHEIAGGPGTDTQYF.

The chain joins TRBV27 to TRBJ1-4, with 7 bases fitting TRBD1. The CDR3 is 14 residues long. V lost 3 bases, J lost 8 bases, and 6 bases stayed unmatched. Germline assignment: CDR1 MNHEY and CDR2 SMNVEV (reference sequence). The CDR3 loop reads CASSFLTGSEKLFF. The CDR3 DNA reads TGTGCCAGCAGTTTCCTGACAGGGTCGGAAAAACTGTTTTTT.

The CDR3, as DNA: TGTGGGACAGGGTCGGGTACTGAAGCTTTCTTT. Protein: CGTGSGTEAFF. This chain links TRBV28 with TRBJ1-1; 8 nucleotides align to TRBD1. CDR1 and CDR2 (germline): MDHEN, SYDVKM. This CDR3 region has 11 residues.

The genes are TRBV6-5 and TRBJ2-7; tentatively, D is TRBD1 (5 bases). This CDR3 is 15 amino acids long. Per germline, CDR1 MNHEY and CDR2 SVGAGI. V lost 0 bases and J 4 bases, leaving 13 bases between the germline ends. The chain's CDR3 is CASSYSGQGNYEQYF. The DNA for the CDR3 is TGTGCCAGCAGTTACTCCGGGCAGGGAAATTACGAGCAGTACTTC.

V gene TRBV19 combines with J gene TRBJ2-2; possibly TRBD1 for D (5 bases). V gave up 2 bases and J gave up 0 bases, with 10 bases separating them. CDR1 and CDR2 from the germline V gene are LNHDA and SQIVND (reference sequence). The CDR3 covers 16 residues. CDR3 region: CASSILGASNTGELFF. The CDR3 DNA follows: TGTGCCAGTAGTATACTAGGGGCCTCGAACACCGGGGAGCTGTTTTTT.

This clone was counted a single time. The genes are TRBV25-1 and TRBJ1-1; D is unresolved. The length of the CDR3 is 13 residues. Germline loops: CDR1 MGHDK, CDR2 SYGVNS. Trimming left V 7 bases short and J 2 bases short, with 11 bases between. DNA of the CDR3: TGTGCCAGCACCTGGGCCTTAAACACTGAAGCTTTCTTT. Its protein product is CASTWALNTEAFF.

The chain is built from TRBV27 and TRBJ2-3, with D maybe TRBD1 (6 bases). The CDR3 length is 20 residues. Trimming left V 3 bases short and J 2 bases short, with 27 bases between. In germline, CDR1 is MNHEY, CDR2 SMNVEV (reference sequence). The DNA of the CDR3 is TGTGCCAGCAGTTTGGTAGGAGGAAACAGGGCTTTTACGCACACAGATACGCAGTATTTT. It encodes CASSLVGGNRAFTHTDTQYF.

V is TRBV11-2 and J is TRBJ2-1; 16 bases line up with TRBD2. CDR3 length: 19 residues. CDR1 SGHAT and CDR2 FQNNGV come from the germline V gene. J gave up 5 bases and V 5 bases, and 12 bases lay outside the gene matches. This CDR3 reads CASSARTGTSGRADNEQFF. Written as DNA, the CDR3 is TGTGCCAGCAGCGCCAGAACCGGGACTAGCGGGAGGGCCGACAATGAGCAGTTCTTC.

V is TRBV7-3 and J is TRBJ2-2; D is possibly TRBD1 (6 bases). Germline assignment: CDR1 SGHTA and CDR2 FQGTGA. V dropped 6 bases and J dropped 5 bases, with 10 bases sitting between them. The CDR3 totals 13 residues. CDR3 in DNA: TGTGCCAGCAGAAAAGGGGGAACCGGGGAGCTGTTTTTT. This encodes CASRKGGTGELFF. Using reference TRBV7-3 and TRBJ2-2 for the parts outside the CDR3, the full variable domain is GAGVSQTPSNKVTEKGKYVELRCDPISGHTALYWYRQSLGQGPEFLIYFQGTGAADDSGLPNDRFFAVRPEGSVSTLKIQRTERGDSAVYLCASRKGGTGELFFGEGSRLTVL.

The V call is TRBV6-6, the J call TRBJ2-1; D gene unclear. The CDR3 sequence is 15 residues long. Trimming stripped 5 bases from V and 0 bases from J, with 11 bases between. Germline lookup yields CDR1 MNHNY and CDR2 SVGAGI (reference sequence). The CDR3 bases are TGTGCCAGCAGTACAGCCCTGAGCTCCTACAATGAGCAGTTCTTC. This encodes CASSTALSSYNEQFF.

The chain recombines TRBV4-1 with TRBJ2-1, with TRBD2 matching over 10 bases. The CDR3 contains 16 residues. With 2 bases clipped from V and 8 bases from J, the junction kept 9 bases outside the gene matches. CDR1 is MGHRA, CDR2 YSYEKL, per germline. This CDR3 reads CASSQIAGGFRDEQFF. The CDR3 nucleotides read TGCGCCAGCAGCCAAATAGCGGGGGGATTTCGGGATGAGCAGTTCTTC.

The chain uses TRBV6-5 and TRBJ2-2; a weak D match, TRBD1 (6 bases). Trimming removed 2 bases at V and 4 bases at J, with 8 bases between. The CDR3 sequence is 14 residues long. Germline lookup yields CDR1 MNHEY and CDR2 SVGAGI. CDR3 coding DNA: TGTGCCAGCAGTTACCTCAGGGGCACCGGGGAGCTGTTTTTT. Its protein product is CASSYLRGTGELFF.

The CDR3 loop reads CASSSPGATDEQFF. CDR3 nucleotides: TGTGCCAGTAGTTCCCCAGGGGCCACGGATGAGCAGTTCTTC. The rearrangement links TRBV19 to TRBJ2-1; TRBD1 might be the D (6 bases). V lost 5 bases to trimming and J lost 8 bases, with 16 bases between them. Germline V lookup: CDR1 LNHDA, CDR2 SQIVND (reference sequence). This CDR3 spans 14 amino acids.

CDR3 DNA sequence: TGCAGCACGCTACGGTGGGAGGCCATCTACGAGCAGTACTTC. It codes for CSTLRWEAIYEQYF. The chain employs TRBV29-1 and TRBJ2-7; the D gene is possibly TRBD2 (6 bases). Germline assignment: CDR1 SQVTM and CDR2 ANQGSEA. This CDR3 is built from 14 residues. Trimming removed 8 bases at V and 3 bases at J, with 20 bases between.

The chain recombines TRBV7-6 with TRBJ2-1; TRBD2 is a possible D gene (6 bases). The CDR3 spans 11 residues. V was trimmed by 0 bases and J by 12 bases, leaving 6 bases between them. In germline, CDR1 is SGHVS, CDR2 FNYEAQ. CDR3 sequence: CASSLAGGQFF. DNA of the CDR3: TGTGCCAGCAGCTTAGCGGGGGGGCAGTTCTTC.

This clone has only a few counts. In DNA, the CDR3 is TGTGCCAGCAGTCCAGACAGGGGGCATTCGCGGTACTTC. Protein sequence: CASSPDRGHSRYF. This chain connects TRBV28 to TRBJ2-7, with 10 nucleotides matching TRBD1. Losses at the gene ends were 5 bases for V and 12 bases for J; bases not matched to a gene: 10. Germline loops: CDR1 MDHEN, CDR2 SYDVKM. The length of the CDR3 is 13 residues.

This chain links TRBV9 with TRBJ2-5; 12 bases line up with TRBD2. V shed 0 bases and J 5 bases; nucleotides not matched to a gene: 8. The CDR3 is made up of 17 amino acids. Germline lookup yields CDR1 SGDLS and CDR2 YYNGEE. The CDR3 DNA reads TGTGCCAGCAGCGTAGACCTAGCGGGGGGGCCCCGTGAGACCCAGTACTTC. Translated: CASSVDLAGGPRETQYF.